The clone carrying this T cell receptor beta chain was counted only a few times. The method was immunoSEQ multiplex PCR; TCRdb's version includes in-frame clones alone and lacks a portion of them. The sample lists some 22,000 clones; about 88% were seen once. The data stem from a study of T cell changes during pregnancy in multiple sclerosis. This sequence was found in a female donor in good health, enrolled as a control in a pregnancy study. Sequenced here: CD4+ T cells from peripheral blood mononuclear cells, sampled in the second trimester of pregnancy.

The CDR3 sequence is CASSLVASGSYEQYF. In DNA, the CDR3 is TGTGCCAGCAGCTTAGTGGCTAGCGGGAGCTACGAGCAGTACTTC. This chain uses TRBV7-2 with TRBJ2-7, with 10 bases identical to TRBD2. CDR3 size: 15 residues. Germline V CDR1 and CDR2: SGHTA, FQGNSA. V lost 1 base and J lost 3; bases outside the gene matches: 3.